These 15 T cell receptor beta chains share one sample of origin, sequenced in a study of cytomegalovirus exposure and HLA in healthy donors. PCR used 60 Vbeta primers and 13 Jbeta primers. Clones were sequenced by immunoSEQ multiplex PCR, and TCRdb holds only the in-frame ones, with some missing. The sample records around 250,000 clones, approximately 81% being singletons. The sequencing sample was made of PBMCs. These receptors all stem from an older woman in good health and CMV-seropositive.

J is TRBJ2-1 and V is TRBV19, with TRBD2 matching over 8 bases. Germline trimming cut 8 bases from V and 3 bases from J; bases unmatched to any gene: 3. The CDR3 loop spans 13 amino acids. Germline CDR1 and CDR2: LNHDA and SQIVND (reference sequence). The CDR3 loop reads CASGAGGYNEQFF. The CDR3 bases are TGTGCCAGTGGGGCGGGAGGCTACAATGAGCAGTTCTTC. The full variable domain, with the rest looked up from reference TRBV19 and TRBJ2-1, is DGGITQSPKYLFRKEGQNVTLSCEQNLNHDAMYWYRQDPGQGLRLIYYSQIVNDFQKGDIAEGYSVSREKKESFPLTVTSAQKNPTAFYLCASGAGGYNEQFFGPGTRLTVL.

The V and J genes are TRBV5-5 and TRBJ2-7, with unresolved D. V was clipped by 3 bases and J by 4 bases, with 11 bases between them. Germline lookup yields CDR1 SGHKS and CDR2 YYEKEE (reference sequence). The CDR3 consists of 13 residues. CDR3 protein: CASSSSSWYEQYF. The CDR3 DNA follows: TGTGCCAGCAGCTCCTCGAGTTGGTACGAGCAGTACTTC.

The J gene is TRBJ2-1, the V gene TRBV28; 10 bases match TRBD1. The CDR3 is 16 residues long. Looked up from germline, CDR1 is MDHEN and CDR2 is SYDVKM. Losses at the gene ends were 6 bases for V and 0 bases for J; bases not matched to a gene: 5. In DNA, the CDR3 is TGTGCCAGCAGGACAGGGGGCCGAAGCTCCTACAATGAGCAGTTCTTC. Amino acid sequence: CASRTGGRSSYNEQFF.

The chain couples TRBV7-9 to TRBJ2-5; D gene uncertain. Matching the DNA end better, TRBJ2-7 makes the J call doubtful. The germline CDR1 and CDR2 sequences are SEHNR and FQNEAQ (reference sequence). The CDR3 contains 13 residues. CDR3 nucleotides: TGTGCCAGCAGCTTTTTTCAGAACTACGAGCAGTACTTC. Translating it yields CASSFFQNYEQYF.

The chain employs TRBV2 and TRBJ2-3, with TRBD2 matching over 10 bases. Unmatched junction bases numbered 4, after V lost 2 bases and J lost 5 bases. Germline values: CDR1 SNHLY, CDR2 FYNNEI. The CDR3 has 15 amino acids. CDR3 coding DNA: TGTGCCAGCAGTGAACTAGCGGGAGCAGGAGATACGCAGTATTTT. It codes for CASSELAGAGDTQYF.

The DNA for the CDR3 is TGCAGTCCCTGGGGGGACACTGAAGCTTTCTTT. This sequence encodes CSPWGDTEAFF. J is TRBJ1-1 and V is TRBV20-1; weak D call: TRBD1 (5 bases). The CDR3 length is 11 residues. Germline V CDR1 and CDR2: DFQATT, SNEGSKA (reference sequence). Trimming cost V 8 bases and J 3 bases, with 10 bases left between them.

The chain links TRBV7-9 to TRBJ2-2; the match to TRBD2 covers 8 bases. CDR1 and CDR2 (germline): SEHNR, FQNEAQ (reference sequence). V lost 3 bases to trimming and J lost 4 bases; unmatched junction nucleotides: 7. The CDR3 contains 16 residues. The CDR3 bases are TGTGCCAGCAGCTTTTTAGCGGGACTTGGCACCGGGGAGCTGTTTTTT. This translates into CASSFLAGLGTGELFF.

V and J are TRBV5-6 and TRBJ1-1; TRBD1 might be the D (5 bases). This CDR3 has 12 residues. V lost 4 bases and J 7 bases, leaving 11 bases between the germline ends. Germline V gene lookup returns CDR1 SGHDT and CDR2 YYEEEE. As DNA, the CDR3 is TGTGCCAGCAGCGGGGGAGGGCTTGAAGCTTTCTTT. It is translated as CASSGGGLEAFF.

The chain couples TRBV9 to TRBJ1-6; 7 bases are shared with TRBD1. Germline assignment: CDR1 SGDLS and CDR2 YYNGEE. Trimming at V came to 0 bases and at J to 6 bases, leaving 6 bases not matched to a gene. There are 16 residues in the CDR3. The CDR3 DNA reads TGTGCCAGCAGCGTAGAACAGGGGAGTTTTAATTCACCCCTCCACTTT. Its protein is CASSVEQGSFNSPLHF.

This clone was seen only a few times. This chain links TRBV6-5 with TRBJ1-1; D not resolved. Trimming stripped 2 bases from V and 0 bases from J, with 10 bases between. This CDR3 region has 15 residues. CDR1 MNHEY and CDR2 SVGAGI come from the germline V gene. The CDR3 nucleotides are TGTGCCAGCAGTTACCTGGGCAGCATGAACACTGAAGCTTTCTTT. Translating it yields CASSYLGSMNTEAFF.

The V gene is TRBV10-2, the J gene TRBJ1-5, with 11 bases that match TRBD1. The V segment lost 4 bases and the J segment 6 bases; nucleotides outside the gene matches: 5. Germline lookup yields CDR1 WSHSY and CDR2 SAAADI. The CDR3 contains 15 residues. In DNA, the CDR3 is TGCGCCAGCAGTGGGACAGGGGGCTTAGGTCAGCCCCAGCATTTT. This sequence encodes CASSGTGGLGQPQHF.

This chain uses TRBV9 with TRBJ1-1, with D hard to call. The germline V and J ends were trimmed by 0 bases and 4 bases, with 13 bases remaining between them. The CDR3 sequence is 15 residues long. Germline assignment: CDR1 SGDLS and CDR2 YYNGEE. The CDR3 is CASSVGGRGSTEAFF. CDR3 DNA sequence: TGTGCCAGCAGCGTAGGGGGTAGAGGGTCCACTGAAGCTTTCTTT.

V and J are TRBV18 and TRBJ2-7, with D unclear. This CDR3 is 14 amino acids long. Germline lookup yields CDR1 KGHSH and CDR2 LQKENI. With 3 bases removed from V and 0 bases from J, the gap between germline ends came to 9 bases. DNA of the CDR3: TGTGCCAGCTCACCTAGCCAGAGCTCCTACGAGCAGTACTTC. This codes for CASSPSQSSYEQYF.

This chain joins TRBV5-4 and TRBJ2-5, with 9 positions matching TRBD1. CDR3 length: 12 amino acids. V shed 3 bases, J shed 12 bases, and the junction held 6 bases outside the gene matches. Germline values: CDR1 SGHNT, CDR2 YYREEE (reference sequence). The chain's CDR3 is CASSWDRDHEYF. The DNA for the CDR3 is TGTGCCAGCAGCTGGGACAGGGACCACGAGTACTTC. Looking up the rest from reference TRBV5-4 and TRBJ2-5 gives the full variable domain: ETGVTQSPTHLIKTRGQQVTLRCSSQSGHNTVSWYQQALGQGPQFIFQYYREEENGRGNFPPRFSGLQFPNYSSELNVNALELDDSALYLCASSWDRDHEYFGPGTRLLVL.

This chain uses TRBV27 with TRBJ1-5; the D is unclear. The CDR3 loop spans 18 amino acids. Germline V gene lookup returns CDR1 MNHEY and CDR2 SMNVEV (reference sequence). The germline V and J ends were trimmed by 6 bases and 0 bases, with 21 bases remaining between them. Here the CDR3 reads CASRQANSDTYSNQPQHF. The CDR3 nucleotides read TGTGCCAGCAGGCAGGCCAACAGTGACACCTATAGCAATCAGCCCCAGCATTTT.